This TCR beta chain was found in a study of blood T cell repertoires in COVID-19. The CDR3 totals 16 residues. Germline values: CDR1 SGHNT, CDR2 YYREEE (reference sequence). The germline V and J ends were trimmed by 0 bases and 3 bases, with 13 bases remaining between them. As originally analysed: By means of reference gene primer amplification, nucleated cell counts were estimated. TCRdb's copy holds only in-frame clones and misses some; the assay was immunoSEQ multiplex PCR. The V and J calls and the clone size are those of that table, but D and trimming were determined from the DNA. The sample contains 50,000 to 60,000 clones, almost 85% of which appear only once. This clone came up a few times.

This TCR was recovered from a human donor in a cohort sampled during active COVID-19. This chain connects TRBV5-4 to TRBJ2-1, with D perhaps matching TRBD1 (6 bases). The sample taken for sequencing was peripheral blood. The CDR3 DNA is TGTGCCAGCAGCTTGGGTAGCTTAGGGGGCTACAATGAGCAGTTCTTC. The encoded protein is CASSLGSLGGYNEQFF. Full variable domain (remainder filled in from reference TRBV5-4 and TRBJ2-1): ETGVTQSPTHLIKTRGQQVTLRCSSQSGHNTVSWYQQALGQGPQFIFQYYREEENGRGNFPPRFSGLQFPNYSSELNVNALELDDSALYLCASSLGSLGGYNEQFFGPGTRLTVL.